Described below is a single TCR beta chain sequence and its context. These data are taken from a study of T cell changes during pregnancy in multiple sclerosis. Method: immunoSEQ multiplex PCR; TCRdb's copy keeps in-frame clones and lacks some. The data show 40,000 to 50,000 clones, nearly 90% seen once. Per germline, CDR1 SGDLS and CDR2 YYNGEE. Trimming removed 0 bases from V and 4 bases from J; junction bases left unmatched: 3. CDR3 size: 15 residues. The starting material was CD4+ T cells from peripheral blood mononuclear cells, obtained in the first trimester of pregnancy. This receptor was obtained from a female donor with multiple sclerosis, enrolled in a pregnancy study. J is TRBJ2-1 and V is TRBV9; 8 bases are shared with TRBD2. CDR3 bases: TGTGCCAGCAGCGTAGACAGCGGGAGATACAATGAGCAGTTCTTC. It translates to CASSVDSGRYNEQFF.